The present T cell receptor (beta chain) was sequenced within a study of CD8 T cells in ankylosing spondylitis. Study-level results: A TCR beta motif of about 8 highly homologous variants appeared characteristic of ankylosing spondylitis blood. Those disease-linked clones were CD8+; they were also relatively rare in peripheral blood. According to the report, clones linked to the disease were significantly enriched in matched synovial fluid samples taken from ankylosing spondylitis patients. Reports of some motif variants in reactive arthritis synovial fluid and blood predate this one.

Each TCR beta library was made by quantitative 5'-RACE that incorporated molecular barcodes. Using its own MiXCR run on the 5' RACE reads, TCRdb lists one record per CDR3 protein. The data hold under 950,000 distinct CDR3 sequences, with 15% to 20% observed a single time. This CDR3 has 15 amino acids. Trimming shortened V by 4 bases and J by 8 bases, and 20 bases separated the two germline ends. CDR1 is SGHTA, CDR2 FQGNSA, per germline. The sample holds a few counts of this clonotype. The antigen is not known. This TCR came from a male donor with ankylosing spondylitis. This rearrangement joins TRBV7-2 to TRBJ1-2; a weak D match, TRBD1 (5 bases). Sequencing was carried out using blood, either unsorted or a sorted T cell fraction (not recorded which). The CDR3: CASSSPGQALRGYTF. In DNA form, the CDR3 reads TGTGCCAGCAGCTCGCCGGGGCAGGCCCTGCGGGGCTACACCTTC.